This T cell receptor (beta chain) was identified during a study of chemoradiotherapy in HPV16-positive cancers. Study overall: Candidate HPV-specific clones and shared TCR motifs came from a couple of HPV16-positive patients. General study findings and limits: Candidate HPV-specific clones and E7-related TCR motifs grew in tumor during treatment.

Between the trimmed V and J ends, which lost 1 base and 8 bases, there was a span of 10 bases. Looked up from germline, CDR1 is SGHRS and CDR2 is YFSETQ. This CDR3 has 14 amino acids. Remarks on this clone: No antigen is known for it.

Over chemoradiotherapy, repertoires were sampled more than once. Only in-frame clones appear in the TCRdb table, and some are missing; sequencing was by immunoSEQ multiplex PCR. The table lists about 68,000 clones, around nine tenths of them singletons, with 4% to 5% in the top ten. The input for sequencing was blood, taken from a patient who underwent chemoradiotherapy. This TCR was sampled from a human donor with HPV-associated anogenital cancer. The J gene is TRBJ1-6, the V gene TRBV5-1; possibly TRBD1 for D (5 bases). The CDR3 reads CASSLQGSDSPLHF. The CDR3 bases are TGCGCCAGCAGCTTGCAGGGATCTGATTCACCCCTCCACTTT.